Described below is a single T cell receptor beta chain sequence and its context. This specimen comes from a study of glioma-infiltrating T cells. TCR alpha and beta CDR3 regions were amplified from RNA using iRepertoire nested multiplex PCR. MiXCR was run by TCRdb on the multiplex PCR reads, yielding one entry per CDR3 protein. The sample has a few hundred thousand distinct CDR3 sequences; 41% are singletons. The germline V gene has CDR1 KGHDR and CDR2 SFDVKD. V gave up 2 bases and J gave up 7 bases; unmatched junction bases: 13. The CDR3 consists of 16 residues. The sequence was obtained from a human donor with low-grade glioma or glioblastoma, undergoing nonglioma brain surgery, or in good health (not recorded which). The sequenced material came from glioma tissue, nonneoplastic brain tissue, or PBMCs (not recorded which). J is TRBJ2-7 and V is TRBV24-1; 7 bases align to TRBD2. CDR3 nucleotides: TGTGCCACCAGTGATTATAGTAGCGGGTTCTACAATGAGCAGTACTTC. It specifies CATSDYSSGFYNEQYF.